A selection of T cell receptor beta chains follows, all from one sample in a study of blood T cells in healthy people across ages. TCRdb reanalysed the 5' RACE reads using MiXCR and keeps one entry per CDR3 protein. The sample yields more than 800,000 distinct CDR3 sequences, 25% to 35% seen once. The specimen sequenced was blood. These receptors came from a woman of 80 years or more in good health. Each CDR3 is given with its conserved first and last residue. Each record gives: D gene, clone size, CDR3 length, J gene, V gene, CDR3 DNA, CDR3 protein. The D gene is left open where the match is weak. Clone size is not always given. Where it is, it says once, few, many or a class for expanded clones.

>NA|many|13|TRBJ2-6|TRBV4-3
TGTGCCAGCCGGGCGTCTGGGGCCAACGTCCTGACTTTC
CASRASGANVLTF
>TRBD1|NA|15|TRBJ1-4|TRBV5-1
TGCGCCAGCAGCTTGTTTGGGACAGGGGATGAAAAACTGTTTTTT
CASSLFGTGDEKLFF
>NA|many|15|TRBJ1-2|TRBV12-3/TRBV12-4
TGTGCCAGCAGTCACCATGAAGGGGCGAACTATGGCTACACCTTC
CASSHHEGANYGYTF
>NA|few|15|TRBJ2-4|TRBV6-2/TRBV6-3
TGTGCCAGCAGGGGTACGGGACGTCACAAAAACATTCAGTACTTC
CASRGTGRHKNIQYF
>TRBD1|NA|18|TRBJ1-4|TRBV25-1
TGTGCCAGCAGTGACTCCGGGACAGGGGGCTTTACTAATGAAAAACTGTTTTTT
CASSDSGTGGFTNEKLFF
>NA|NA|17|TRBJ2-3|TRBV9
TGTGCCAGCAGCGTAGAAGGGGGGTCTACGAGGGCAGATACGCAGTATTTT
CASSVEGGSTRADTQYF
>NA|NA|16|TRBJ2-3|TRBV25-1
TGTGCCAGCAATGATCCCTACAGGGGGGGGTCAGATACGCAGTATTTT
CASNDPYRGGSDTQYF
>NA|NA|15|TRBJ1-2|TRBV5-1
TGCGCCAGCAGCACCGGGACGGTGACTAACTATGGCTACACCTTC
CASSTGTVTNYGYTF
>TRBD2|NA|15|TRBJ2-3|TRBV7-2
TGTGCCAGCAGCTTAAGGCTAGCGGGGGTCGGGACGCAGTATTTT
CASSLRLAGVGTQYF
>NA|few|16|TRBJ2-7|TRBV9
TGTGCCAGCAGCGTAGGGGTCGGGACGAACTCCTGCGAGCAGTACTTC
CASSVGVGTNSCEQYF
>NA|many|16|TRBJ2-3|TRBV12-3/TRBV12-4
TGTGCCAGCAGTTTTCGGAGGCTAGCGAGCACAGATACGCAGTATTTT
CASSFRRLASTDTQYF
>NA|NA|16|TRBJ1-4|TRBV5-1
TGCGCCAGCAGCACAGTTCCGAGGGGAACTAATGAAAAACTGTTTTTT
CASSTVPRGTNEKLFF
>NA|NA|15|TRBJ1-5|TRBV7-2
TGTGCCAGCAGCCTGAGTATCTCTAGCAATCAGCCCCAGCATTTT
CASSLSISSNQPQHF
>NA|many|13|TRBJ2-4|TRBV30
TGTGCCTGGAGTTTGCGAGCCAAAAACATTCAGTACTTC
CAWSLRAKNIQYF
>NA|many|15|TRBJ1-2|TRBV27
TGTGCCAGCAGTTTATCGTTCTCAGGGAACTATGGCTACACCTTC
CASSLSFSGNYGYTF
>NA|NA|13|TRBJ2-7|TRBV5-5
TGTGCCAGCAACTTGACCGGAGGCTACGAGCAGTACTTC
CASNLTGGYEQYF
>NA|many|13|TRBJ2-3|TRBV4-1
TGCGCCAGCAGCGGGGGACGGGGTGATACGCAGTATTTT
CASSGGRGDTQYF
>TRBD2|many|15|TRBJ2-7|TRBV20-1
TGCAGTGCTACCTCTAGCGGGGGGGCCGCTTACGAGCAGTACTTC
CSATSSGGAAYEQYF
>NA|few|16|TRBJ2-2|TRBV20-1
TGCAGTGCTAGAGTTCCGGGGACGGCGAACACCGGGGAGCTGTTTTTT
CSARVPGTANTGELFF
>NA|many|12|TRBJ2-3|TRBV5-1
TGCGCCAGCCGAAAGAACGCAGATACGCAGTATTTT
CASRKNADTQYF
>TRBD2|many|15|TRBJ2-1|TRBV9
TGTGCCAGCAGCGCTAGCGGGGGGGCCCTCGATGAGCAGTTCTTC
CASSASGGALDEQFF
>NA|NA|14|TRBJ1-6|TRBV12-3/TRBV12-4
TGTGCCAGCAGCCATGGGGAATTTAATTCACCCCTCTACTTT
CASSHGEFNSPLYF
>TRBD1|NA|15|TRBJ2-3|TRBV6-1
TGTGCCAGCAGTGAGGCAGGGGGTAGCACAGATACGCAGTATTTT
CASSEAGGSTDTQYF
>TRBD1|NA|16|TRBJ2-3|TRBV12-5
TGTGCTAGTGGTTTGCCGGGGACAGGGGCGACAGATACGCAGTATTTT
CASGLPGTGATDTQYF
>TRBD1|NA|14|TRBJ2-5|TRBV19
TGTGCCAGTAGTAACAGACAGGGCCAAGAGACCCAGTACTTC
CASSNRQGQETQYF
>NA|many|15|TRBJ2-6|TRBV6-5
TGTGCCAGCAGTGCCTCAGGGGCTGGGGCCAACGTCCTGACTTTC
CASSASGAGANVLTF
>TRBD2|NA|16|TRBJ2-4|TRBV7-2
TGTGCCAGCAGCGAGCGACTAGCGGGGGCGGGGGACATTCAGTACTTC
CASSERLAGAGDIQYF
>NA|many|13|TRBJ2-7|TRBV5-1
TGCGCCAGCAGCTACGGGGCCTCAAGCGAGCAGTACTTC
CASSYGASSEQYF
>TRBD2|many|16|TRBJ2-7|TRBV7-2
TGTGCCAGCAGCTTAGGGGGACTAGCGGGCTCATACGAGCAGTACTTC
CASSLGGLAGSYEQYF
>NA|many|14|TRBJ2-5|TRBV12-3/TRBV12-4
TGTGCCAGCAGTTTAGAAGGAGGCGGGGGCCAACAGTACTTC
CASSLEGGGGQQYF
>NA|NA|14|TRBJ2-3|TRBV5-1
TGCGCCAGCAGCGTACAAGACGGCACAGATACGCAGTATTTT
CASSVQDGTDTQYF
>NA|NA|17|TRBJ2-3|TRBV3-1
TGTGCCAGCAGCCAAGAAGGATCAGGGGGAGGGGGAGATACGCAGTATTTT
CASSQEGSGGGGDTQYF
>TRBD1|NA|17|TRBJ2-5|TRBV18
TGTGCCAGCTCACCACTTCAGGGGGACAGTCAACAAGAGACCCAGTACTTC
CASSPLQGDSQQETQYF
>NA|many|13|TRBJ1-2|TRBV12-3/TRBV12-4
TGTGCCAGCAGTTTCGAAGGGCCTGGGGGCTACACCTTC
CASSFEGPGGYTF
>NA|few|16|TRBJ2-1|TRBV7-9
TGTGCCAGCAGCTTAGCCCAGACCACTCCCTTGAATGAGCAGTTCTTC
CASSLAQTTPLNEQFF
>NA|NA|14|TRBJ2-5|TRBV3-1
TGTGCCGGCAGCCAAGACTACAGGGAGGAGACCCAGTACTTC
CAGSQDYREETQYF
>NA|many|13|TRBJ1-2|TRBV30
TGTGCCTGGAGTAGGTCGGCGAACTATGGCTACACCTTC
CAWSRSANYGYTF
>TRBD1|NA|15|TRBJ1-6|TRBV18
TGTGCCAGCTCACCAGGGACAGGGGATAATTCACCCCTCCACTTT
CASSPGTGDNSPLHF
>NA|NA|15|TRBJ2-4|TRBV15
TGTGCCACCAGCCGAAAGGGGGAGTCCAAAAACATTCAGTACTTC
CATSRKGESKNIQYF
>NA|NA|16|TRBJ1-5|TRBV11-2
TGTGCCAGCAGCTTAGGCTGGGCTGGAAGCAATCAGCCCCAGCATTTT
CASSLGWAGSNQPQHF
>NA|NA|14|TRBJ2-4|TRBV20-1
TGCAGTGGGCTAGGGACTCAAGCTACAAACATTCAGTACTTC
CSGLGTQATNIQYF
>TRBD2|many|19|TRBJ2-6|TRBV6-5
TGTGCCAGCAGTTTACCGGGGGGGAGCCCCCACTCTGGGGCCAACGTCCTGACTTTC
CASSLPGGSPHSGANVLTF
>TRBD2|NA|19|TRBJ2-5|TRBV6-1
TGTGCCAGCAGCCGAAAGGGGACTAGCGGGGGAGTTGCGGGAGAGACCCAGTACTTC
CASSRKGTSGGVAGETQYF
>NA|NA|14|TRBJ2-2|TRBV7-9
TGTGCCAGCAGCTTCGGGTCGAACACCGGGGAGCTGTTTTTT
CASSFGSNTGELFF
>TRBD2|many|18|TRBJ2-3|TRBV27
TGTGCCAGCAGTTTGGGCCTAGCGGGGAAAGGAGGCACAGATACGCAGTATTTT
CASSLGLAGKGGTDTQYF